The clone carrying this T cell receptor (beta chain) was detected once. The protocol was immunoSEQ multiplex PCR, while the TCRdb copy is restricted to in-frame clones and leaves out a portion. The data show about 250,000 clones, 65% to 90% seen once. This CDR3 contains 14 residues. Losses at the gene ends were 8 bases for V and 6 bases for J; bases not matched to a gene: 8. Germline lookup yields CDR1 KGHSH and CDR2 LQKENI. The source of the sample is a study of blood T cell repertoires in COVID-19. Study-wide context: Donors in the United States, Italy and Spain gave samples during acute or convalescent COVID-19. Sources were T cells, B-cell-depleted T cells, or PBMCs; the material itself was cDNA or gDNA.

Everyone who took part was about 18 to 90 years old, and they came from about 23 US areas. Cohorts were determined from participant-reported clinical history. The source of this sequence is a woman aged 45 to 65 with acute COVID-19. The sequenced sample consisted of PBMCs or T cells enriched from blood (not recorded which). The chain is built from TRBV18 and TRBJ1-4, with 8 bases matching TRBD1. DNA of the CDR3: TGTGCCAGCCCCGCCCAACAGGGGGATGAAAAACTGTTTTTT. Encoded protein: CASPAQQGDEKLFF.